The rows below give T cell receptor beta chains drawn from one sample of a study of molecular identifiers for immune sequencing clone quantification. In TCRdb, the PCR reads were re-called with MiXCR into one record per CDR3 protein. The table has about 640,000 distinct CDR3 sequences, 15% to 20% seen once. The sample was naive CD8+ T cells from blood, with Jurkat cell RNA spiked in. The receptor set was obtained from a human donor in good health. Some libraries in this study had Jurkat cell RNA spiked in. CDR3s include the opening cysteine and the closing phenylalanine or tryptophan. Each record gives: clone size, V gene, J gene, D gene, CDR3 protein, CDR3 DNA. D genes are given only for firm matches. Not every row has a clone size; where given, it reads once, few, many or a size class.

few	TRBV4-1	TRBJ2-7	-	CASSQGSGQGLYEQYF	TGCGCCAGCAGCCAAGGCTCAGGTCAAGGTCTCTACGAGCAGTACTTC
many	TRBV3-1	TRBJ1-1	-	CASSQGPFTGLLQNTEAFF	TGTGCCAGCAGCCAAGGTCCCTTTACAGGATTGTTACAGAACACTGAAGCTTTCTTT
many	TRBV5-4	TRBJ2-3	-	CASSITTDTQYF	TGTGCCAGCAGCATAACTACAGATACGCAGTATTTT
few	TRBV27	TRBJ2-3	TRBD2	CASSRPGLAGESTDTQYF	TGTGCCAGCAGTCGCCCCGGACTAGCGGGGGAAAGCACAGATACGCAGTATTTT
-	TRBV7-9	TRBJ2-5	-	CASSLPREATGMSLETQYF	TGTGCCAGCAGCTTACCCCGGGAGGCGACAGGGATGTCGTTAGAGACCCAGTACTTC
many	TRBV15	TRBJ1-6	-	CATSSRGFRASPLHF	TGTGCCACCAGCAGCAGGGGATTTCGGGCTTCACCCCTCCACTTT
many	TRBV7-9	TRBJ1-5	-	CASSHGNIIQPQHF	TGTGCCAGCAGCCATGGAAATATTATTCAGCCCCAGCATTTT
many	TRBV7-9	TRBJ1-4	TRBD1	CASSAPGQGARTNEKLFF	TGTGCCAGCAGCGCGCCCGGACAGGGGGCGCGGACTAATGAAAAACTGTTTTTT
-	TRBV7-9	TRBJ1-1	-	CASTRNTGAFF	TGTGCCAGCACCCGGAACACTGGAGCTTTCTTT
few	TRBV6-2/TRBV6-3	TRBJ2-1	-	CASTRDFTKLSRGEQFF	TGTGCCAGCACTAGGGACTTCACGAAGCTGTCCCGTGGTGAGCAGTTCTTC
many	TRBV5-6	TRBJ1-4	-	CASSLEWDINEKLFF	TGTGCCAGCAGCTTGGAATGGGACATCAATGAAAAACTGTTTTTT
few	TRBV7-9	TRBJ2-7	-	CASSGRAESSYEQYF	TGTGCCAGCAGCGGCAGGGCAGAAAGCTCCTACGAGCAGTACTTC
few	TRBV19	TRBJ1-5	TRBD1	CASSPGTGYSNQPQHF	TGTGCCAGTAGTCCCGGGACAGGGTATAGCAATCAGCCCCAGCATTTT
-	TRBV29-1	TRBJ1-5	TRBD1	CSVVTGGTQSQHF	TGCAGCGTCGTTACAGGGGGCACTCAGTCCCAGCATTTT
few	TRBV20-1	TRBJ2-1	TRBD2	CSARVGRREGVKGHEQFF	TGCAGTGCTCGGGTCGGTCGGCGGGAGGGGGTTAAAGGCCATGAGCAGTTCTTC
few	TRBV25-1	TRBJ2-2	-	CASSSAGTGELFF	TGTGCCAGCAGTTCCGCAGGCACCGGGGAGCTGTTTTTT
many	TRBV4-3	TRBJ1-6	TRBD1	CASSPSSPTDRDSYNSPLHF	TGCGCCAGCAGCCCTAGTTCCCCGACCGACAGGGACTCCTATAATTCACCCCTCCACTTT
many	TRBV29-1	TRBJ2-2	-	CSVEFRAGELFF	TGCAGCGTTGAGTTCAGGGCCGGGGAGCTGTTTTTT
many	TRBV12-3/TRBV12-4	TRBJ2-3	TRBD2	CAVGGGWAGGSITDTQYF	TGTGCCGTCGGGGGGGGCTGGGCGGGGGGTTCTATCACAGATACGCAGTATTTT
-	TRBV14	TRBJ1-2	-	CASSQGRTHYGYTF	TGTGCCAGCAGCCAAGGAAGGACCCACTATGGCTACACCTTC
many	TRBV28	TRBJ2-7	-	CASSLASPGHSSYEQYF	TGTGCCAGCAGTTTAGCCTCCCCGGGACACAGCTCCTACGAGCAGTACTTC
many	TRBV20-1	TRBJ2-1	-	CSARDETGYNEQFF	TGCAGTGCTAGGGACGAGACGGGGTACAATGAGCAGTTCTTC
-	TRBV7-2	TRBJ2-1	-	CASSSDYGNEQFF	TGCGCCAGCAGCTCAGATTATGGGAATGAGCAGTTCTTC
-	TRBV7-9	TRBJ2-3	TRBD2	CASGLVAGVTDTQYF	TGTGCTAGCGGCTTAGTGGCGGGGGTCACAGATACGCAGTATTTT
many	TRBV12-3/TRBV12-4	TRBJ2-2	-	CATYPRDSGDTGELFF	TGTGCCACCTACCCCAGGGACTCCGGGGACACCGGGGAGCTGTTTTTT
-	TRBV28	TRBJ2-4	-	CASTVPGEAENIQYF	TGTGCCAGCACCGTTCCAGGGGAGGCCGAAAACATTCAGTACTTC
-	TRBV5-6	TRBJ2-7	TRBD1	CASSGGGQGAPQYF	TGTGCCAGCAGCGGGGGAGGACAGGGGGCTCCGCAGTACTTC
many	TRBV24-1	TRBJ2-2	-	CATSGRSGELFF	TGTGCCACCAGTGGCCGATCTGGGGAGCTGTTTTTT
many	TRBV27	TRBJ1-5	TRBD1	CASSAHRGTMSAQHF	TGTGCCAGCAGTGCCCACAGGGGCACCATGTCGGCCCAGCATTTT
many	TRBV11-2	TRBJ2-7	-	CASSPTNNEQYF	TGTGCCAGCAGCCCGACCAATAACGAGCAGTACTTC
few	TRBV2	TRBJ2-5	TRBD2	CASPGTSGIQETQYF	TGTGCCAGCCCCGGGACTAGCGGGATCCAAGAGACCCAGTACTTC
many	TRBV9	TRBJ2-5	-	CASSDRALETQYF	TGTGCCAGCAGCGACAGGGCTCTGGAGACCCAGTACTTC
many	TRBV20-1	TRBJ2-7	-	CSARVGSSYEQYF	TGCAGTGCTAGAGTGGGCAGTTCCTACGAGCAGTACTTC
-	TRBV7-6	TRBJ2-1	TRBD2	CASSLLTSGAYNEQFF	TGTGCCAGCAGCCTGTTGACTAGCGGGGCGTACAATGAGCAGTTCTTC
many	TRBV7-6	TRBJ2-3	TRBD1	CASTGTADTQYF	TGTGCCAGCACCGGGACAGCAGATACGCAGTATTTT
-	TRBV4-1	TRBJ1-3	-	CASSQGSSGGNTIYF	TGCGCCAGCAGCCAAGGCTCGAGTGGGGGAAACACCATATATTTT
many	TRBV7-6	TRBJ2-5	-	CASSPPAQQETQYF	TGTGCCAGCAGCCCTCCTGCACAGCAAGAGACCCAGTACTTC
many	TRBV7-3	TRBJ2-3	TRBD1	CASSSYTGTGGDTQYF	TGTGCCAGCAGCTCCTACACCGGGACAGGGGGAGATACGCAGTATTTT
many	TRBV7-9	TRBJ2-3	TRBD2	CASSHSGGTDTQYF	TGTGCCAGCAGTCATAGCGGGGGGACAGATACGCAGTATTTT
many	TRBV20-1	TRBJ2-1	-	CSAPATLSSYNEQFF	TGCAGTGCCCCTGCGACCCTTTCCTCCTACAATGAGCAGTTCTTC
many	TRBV11-2	TRBJ2-1	-	CASRSGSRYTSDGNEQFF	TGTGCCAGCCGCTCCGGGTCTAGATATACTTCTGACGGCAATGAGCAGTTCTTC
few	TRBV19	TRBJ1-4	TRBD1	CASNTRGLDEKLFF	TGTGCCAGTAACACCAGGGGGCTTGATGAAAAACTGTTTTTT
-	TRBV27	TRBJ2-7	TRBD1	CASSPLPPGTGADEQYF	TGTGCCAGCAGTCCCCTTCCACCAGGGACAGGGGCTGACGAGCAGTACTTC
many	TRBV27	TRBJ2-3	-	CASSPTTRGTDTQYF	TGTGCCAGCAGTCCGACAACTAGAGGCACAGATACGCAGTATTTT
many	TRBV7-6	TRBJ2-5	-	CASSLGLSQETQYF	TGTGCCAGCAGCTTAGGACTGTCGCAAGAGACCCAGTACTTC
many	TRBV27	TRBJ1-2	TRBD1	CASSFGTGGVYGYTF	TGTGCCAGCAGTTTTGGGACAGGGGGCGTCTATGGCTACACCTTC
few	TRBV27	TRBJ2-7	TRBD1	CASSYQTGSSYEQYF	TGTGCCAGCAGTTACCAGACAGGGAGCTCCTACGAGCAGTACTTC
many	TRBV10-2	TRBJ1-1	-	CASSDVAWGTEAFF	TGCGCCAGCAGTGATGTTGCTTGGGGCACTGAAGCTTTCTTT
few	TRBV7-2	TRBJ2-1	TRBD2	CASSLAAGGWVEQFF	TGTGCCAGCAGCTTGGCGGCGGGGGGTTGGGTAGAGCAGTTCTTC
many	TRBV27	TRBJ2-7	TRBD2	CASSPLAGGSYEQYF	TGTGCCAGCAGTCCGTTAGCGGGAGGATCCTACGAGCAGTACTTC
many	TRBV7-9	TRBJ1-1	-	CASSLLPGLKNTEAFF	TGTGCCAGCAGCTTATTGCCCGGTCTCAAGAACACTGAAGCTTTCTTT
many	TRBV13	TRBJ2-3	-	CASSGDSSADTQYF	TGTGCTTCCTCCGGGGACTCAAGCGCAGATACGCAGTATTTT
many	TRBV2	TRBJ2-7	TRBD2	CASSEGGPYEQYF	TGTGCCAGCAGTGAGGGAGGGCCCTACGAGCAGTACTTC
many	TRBV27	TRBJ1-1	-	CASSLVAARGTEAFF	TGTGCCAGCAGTTTAGTGGCGGCGAGGGGGACTGAAGCTTTCTTT
many	TRBV7-9	TRBJ1-6	-	CASSSPDLPLHF	TGTGCCAGCAGCAGCCCCGACTTACCCCTCCACTTT
many	TRBV5-6	TRBJ1-1	-	CASSPPYRDTEAFF	TGTGCCAGCAGCCCGCCTTATCGGGACACTGAAGCTTTCTTT
many	TRBV14	TRBJ1-1	-	CASSQFMNTEAFF	TGTGCCAGCAGCCAGTTCATGAACACTGAAGCTTTCTTT
few	TRBV6-4	TRBJ2-1	-	CASREPDRNSYNEQFF	TGTGCCAGCAGAGAGCCGGACAGAAACTCCTACAATGAGCAGTTCTTC
many	TRBV6-2/TRBV6-3	TRBJ2-5	-	CASTHPDNPKETQYF	TGTGCCAGCACCCACCCCGACAATCCAAAGGAGACCCAGTACTTC
-	TRBV19	TRBJ2-1	-	CATADKGSLNEQFF	TGTGCCACCGCGGACAAGGGATCCCTTAATGAGCAGTTCTTC